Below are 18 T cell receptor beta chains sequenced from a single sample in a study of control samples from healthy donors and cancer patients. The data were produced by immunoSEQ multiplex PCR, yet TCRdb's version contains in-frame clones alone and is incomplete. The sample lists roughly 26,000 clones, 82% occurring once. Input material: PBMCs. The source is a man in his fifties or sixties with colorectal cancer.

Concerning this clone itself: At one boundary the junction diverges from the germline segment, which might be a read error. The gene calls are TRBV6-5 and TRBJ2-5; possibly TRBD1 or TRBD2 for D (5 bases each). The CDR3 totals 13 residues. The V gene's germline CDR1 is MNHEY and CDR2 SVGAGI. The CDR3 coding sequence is TGTGCCAGCACGGGGCAAACAGAAGAGGCCCAGTACTTC. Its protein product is CASTGQTEEAQYF.

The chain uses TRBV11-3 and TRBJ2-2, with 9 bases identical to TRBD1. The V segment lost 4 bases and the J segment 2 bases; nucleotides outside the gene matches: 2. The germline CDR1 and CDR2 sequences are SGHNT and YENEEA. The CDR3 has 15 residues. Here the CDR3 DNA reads TGTGCCAGCAGCTGGGACAGGGAAAACACCGGGGAGCTGTTTTTT. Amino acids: CASSWDRENTGELFF.

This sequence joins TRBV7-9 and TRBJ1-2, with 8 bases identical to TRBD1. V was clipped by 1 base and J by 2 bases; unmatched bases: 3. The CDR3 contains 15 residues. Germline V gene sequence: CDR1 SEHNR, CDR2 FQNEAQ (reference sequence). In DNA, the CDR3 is TGTGCCAGCAGCTTAGACAGGGGGACCAACTATGGCTACACCTTC. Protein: CASSLDRGTNYGYTF.

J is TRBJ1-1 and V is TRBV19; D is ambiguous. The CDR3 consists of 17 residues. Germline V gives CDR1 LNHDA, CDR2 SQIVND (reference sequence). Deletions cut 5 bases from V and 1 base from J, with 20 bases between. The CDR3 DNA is TGTGCCAGTAGTGCCCCGGTAAAGGAGGCAGGGAACACTGAAGCTTTCTTT. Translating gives CASSAPVKEAGNTEAFF.

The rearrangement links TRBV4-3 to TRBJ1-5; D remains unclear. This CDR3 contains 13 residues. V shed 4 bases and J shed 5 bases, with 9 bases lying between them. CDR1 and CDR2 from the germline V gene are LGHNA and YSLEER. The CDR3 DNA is TGCGCCAGCAGCCCCCAACCCCATCAGCCCCAGCATTTT. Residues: CASSPQPHQPQHF.

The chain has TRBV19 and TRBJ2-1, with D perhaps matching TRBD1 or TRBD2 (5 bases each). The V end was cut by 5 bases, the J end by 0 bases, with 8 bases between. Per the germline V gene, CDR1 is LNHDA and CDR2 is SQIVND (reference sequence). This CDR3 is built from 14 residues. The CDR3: CASSEGSSYNEQFF. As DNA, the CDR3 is TGTGCCAGTAGTGAGGGGAGCTCCTACAATGAGCAGTTCTTC.

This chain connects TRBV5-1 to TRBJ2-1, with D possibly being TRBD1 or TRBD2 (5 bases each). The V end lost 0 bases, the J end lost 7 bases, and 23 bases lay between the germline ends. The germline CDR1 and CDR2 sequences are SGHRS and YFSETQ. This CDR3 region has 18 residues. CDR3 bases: TGCGCCAGCAGCTTGGAAATATGGGACCCACAATGGGGGAATGAGCAGTTCTTC. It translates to CASSLEIWDPQWGNEQFF.

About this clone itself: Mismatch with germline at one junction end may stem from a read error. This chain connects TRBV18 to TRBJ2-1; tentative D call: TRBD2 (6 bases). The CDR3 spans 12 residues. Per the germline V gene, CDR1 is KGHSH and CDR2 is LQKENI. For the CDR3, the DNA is TGTGCCAGCTCACCATTACTAGCCGACAAAATCTTC. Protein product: CASSPLLADKIF.

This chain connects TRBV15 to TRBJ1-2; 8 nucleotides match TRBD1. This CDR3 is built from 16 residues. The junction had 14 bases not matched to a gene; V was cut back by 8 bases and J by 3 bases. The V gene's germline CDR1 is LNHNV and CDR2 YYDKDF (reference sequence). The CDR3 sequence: CATEPLGQGDHYGYTF. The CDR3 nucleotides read TGTGCCACCGAACCCCTCGGACAGGGCGATCACTATGGCTACACCTTC.

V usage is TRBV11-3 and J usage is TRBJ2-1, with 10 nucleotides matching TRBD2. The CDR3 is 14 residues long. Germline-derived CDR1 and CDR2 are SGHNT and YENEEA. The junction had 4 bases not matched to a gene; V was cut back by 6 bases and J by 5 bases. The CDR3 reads CASRRLAGDNEQFF. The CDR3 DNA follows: TGTGCCAGCAGGCGGCTAGCGGGGGACAATGAGCAGTTCTTC.

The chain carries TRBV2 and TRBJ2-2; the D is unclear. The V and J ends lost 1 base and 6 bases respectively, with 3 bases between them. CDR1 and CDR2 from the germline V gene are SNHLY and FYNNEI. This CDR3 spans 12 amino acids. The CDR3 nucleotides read TGTGCCAGCAGTGAAGAATCCGGGGAGCTGTTTTTT. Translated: CASSEESGELFF.

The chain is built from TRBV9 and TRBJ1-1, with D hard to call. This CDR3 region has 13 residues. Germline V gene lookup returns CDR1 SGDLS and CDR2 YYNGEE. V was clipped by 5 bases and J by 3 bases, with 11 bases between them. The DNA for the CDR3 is TGTGCCAGCAGTCTTTTGAGGGACACTGAAGCTTTCTTT. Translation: CASSLLRDTEAFF.

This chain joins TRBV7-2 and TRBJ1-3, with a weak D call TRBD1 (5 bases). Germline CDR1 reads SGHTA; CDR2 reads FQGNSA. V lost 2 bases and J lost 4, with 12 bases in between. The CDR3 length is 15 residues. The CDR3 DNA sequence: TGTGCCAGCAGCTTAATCTGGGGGGGAGGAAACACCATATATTTT. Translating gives CASSLIWGGGNTIYF.

The CDR3 DNA reads TGTGCCACCCGGAGAGCAACTAATGAAAAACTGTTTTTT. Amino acid sequence: CATRRATNEKLFF. J is TRBJ1-4 and V is TRBV19; D remains ambiguous. The CDR3 is made up of 13 amino acids. Germline CDR1 LNHDA, CDR2 SQIVND (reference sequence). V lost 10 bases and J lost 0, with 9 bases in between.

This CDR3 is CATRRVSLNTEAFF. The CDR3 nucleotides are TGTGCCACCAGGAGAGTATCTTTGAACACTGAAGCTTTCTTT. This sequence joins TRBV5-6 and TRBJ1-1; D call uncertain. Germline lookup yields CDR1 SGHDT and CDR2 YYEEEE. This CDR3 has 14 residues. Trimming removed 9 bases from V and 0 bases from J, with 15 bases in between. Using reference TRBV5-6 and TRBJ1-1 for the parts outside the CDR3, the full variable domain is DAGVTQSPTHLIKTRGQQVTLRCSPKSGHDTVSWYQQALGQGPQFIFQYYEEEERQRGNFPDRFSGHQFPNYSSELNVNALLLGDSALYLCATRRVSLNTEAFFGQGTRLTVV.

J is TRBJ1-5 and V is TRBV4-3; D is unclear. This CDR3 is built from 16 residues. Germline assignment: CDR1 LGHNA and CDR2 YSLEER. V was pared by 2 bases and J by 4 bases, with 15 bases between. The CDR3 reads CASSQSTAGGNQPQHF. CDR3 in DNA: TGCGCCAGCAGCCAATCGACCGCGGGCGGGAATCAGCCCCAGCATTTT.

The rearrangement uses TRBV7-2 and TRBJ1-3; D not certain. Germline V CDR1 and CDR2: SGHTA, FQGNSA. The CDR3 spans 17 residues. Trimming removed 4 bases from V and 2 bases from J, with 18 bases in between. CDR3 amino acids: CASSSSVGLETGNTIYF. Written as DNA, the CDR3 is TGTGCCAGCAGCTCCTCTGTGGGTTTAGAAACTGGAAACACCATATATTTT. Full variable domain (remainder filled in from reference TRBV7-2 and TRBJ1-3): GAGVSQSPSNKVTEKGKDVELRCDPISGHTALYWYRQSLGQGLEFLIYFQGNSAPDKSGLPSDRFSAERTGGSVSTLTIQRTQQEDSAVYLCASSSSVGLETGNTIYFGEGSWLTVV.

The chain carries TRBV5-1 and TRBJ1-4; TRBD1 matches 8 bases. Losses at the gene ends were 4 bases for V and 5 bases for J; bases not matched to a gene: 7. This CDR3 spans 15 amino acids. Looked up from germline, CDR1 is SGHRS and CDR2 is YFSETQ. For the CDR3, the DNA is TGCGCCAGCAGCCCGGACAGGGTCGGGAATGAAAAACTGTTTTTT. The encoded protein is CASSPDRVGNEKLFF.